This T cell receptor (beta chain) emerged from a study of blood T cell repertoires in COVID-19. At the level of the study: In each case, the material was cDNA or gDNA derived from T cells, B-cell-depleted T cells, or PBMCs.

Original analysis: By means of reference gene primer amplification, nucleated cell counts were estimated. TCRdb's copy holds only in-frame clones and misses some; the assay was immunoSEQ multiplex PCR. V, J and clone size are those of that table, while D and trimming were read from the DNA. This table has about 130,000 clones, approximately 85% appearing once. Looked up from germline, CDR1 is SQVTM and CDR2 is ANQGSEA. This CDR3 comprises 13 residues. The ends lost 5 bases at V and 6 bases at J; junction bases unmatched: 7. The origin of this receptor is a human donor in a cohort sampled during active COVID-19. The chain recombines TRBV29-1 with TRBJ2-1, with 7 bases aligning to TRBD2. The material sequenced was peripheral blood. Here the CDR3 DNA reads TGCAGCGTTTCCGCGGGAGCCCCCAATGAGCAGTTCTTC. Its protein product is CSVSAGAPNEQFF.